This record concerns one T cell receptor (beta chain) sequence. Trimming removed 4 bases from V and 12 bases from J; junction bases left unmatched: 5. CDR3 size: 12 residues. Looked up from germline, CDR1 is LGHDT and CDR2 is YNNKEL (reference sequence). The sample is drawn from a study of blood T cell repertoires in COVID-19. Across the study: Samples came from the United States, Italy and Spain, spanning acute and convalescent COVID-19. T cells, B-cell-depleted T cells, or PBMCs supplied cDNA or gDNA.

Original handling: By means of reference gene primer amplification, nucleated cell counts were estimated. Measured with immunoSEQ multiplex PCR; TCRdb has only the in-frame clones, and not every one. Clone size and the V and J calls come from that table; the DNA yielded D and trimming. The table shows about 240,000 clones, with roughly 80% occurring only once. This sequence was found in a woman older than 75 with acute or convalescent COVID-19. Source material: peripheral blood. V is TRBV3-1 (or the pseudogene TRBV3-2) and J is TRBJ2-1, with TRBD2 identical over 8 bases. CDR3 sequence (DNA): TGTGCCAGCAGCCTAAGCGGGGGAGGGCAGTTCTTC. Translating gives CASSLSGGGQFF.